This T cell receptor beta chain is from a study of CD8 T cells in Susac syndrome. Notes on the study in general: The number of individuals included in the study's TCR sequencing and HLA analysis was acknowledged as relatively small.

Only one count was recorded for this clonotype. Its antigen is unknown. CD8+ and CD4+ T cells from blood underwent TCR beta sequencing. Purification of the CD8+ and CD4+ T cells relied on negative isolation, and TEMRA cells underwent FACS enrichment. A quantity of about 0.5 to 1 ug RNA underwent reverse transcription using random hexamers. It was immunoSEQ multiplex PCR that amplified TCR beta CDR3 across 54 Vbeta and 13 Jbeta. TCRdb passed the immunoSEQ multiplex PCR reads through MiXCR, listing each CDR3 protein once. The repertoire holds 100,000 to 150,000 distinct CDR3 sequences, with around 94% as singletons. Germline V gene data show CDR1 as SGHRS and CDR2 as YFSETQ. Between the trimmed V and J ends, which lost 4 bases and 3 bases, there was a span of 8 bases. The CDR3 runs to 13 residues.

The chain carries TRBV5-1 and TRBJ2-1; possible D gene TRBD2, 5 bases. The sequence was collected from a human donor with multiple sclerosis. Sample: CD4+ T cells from PBMCs. CDR3 protein: CASSPRDYNEQFF. The CDR3 DNA reads as TGCGCCAGCAGCCCCCGGGACTACAATGAGCAGTTCTTC.